This T cell receptor (beta chain) was sequenced during a study of monozygotic twins with inflammatory bowel disease (dated by TCRdb to about 2019). As for the study more broadly: The complete study included 30 or so monozygotic twin pairs: 19 IBD-discordant Danish pairs and nine German pairs, of which four were IBD-concordant and five were IBD-discordant. The search for disease-associated traits relied mainly on comparing IBD patients with their genetically identical healthy co-twins within discordant pairs. Each individual had, on average, about 151 000 unique TCRalpha sequences and 181 000 unique TCRbeta sequences available for analysis. The study at large found these results: TCRbeta repertoire diversity, by inverse Simpson index, was decreased in IBD patients compared with their healthy co-twins. No difference in repertoire similarity was observed between concordant and discordant twins, possibly owing to limited statistical power. Different T cell subtypes could not be distinguished in the analysis. Compared with healthy twins, IBD patients shared fewer clonotypes with other individuals, and the difference was most pronounced in patients with signs of disease activity. Because patients were on differing immunosuppressive treatments, the repertoires may have picked up extra background noise and inter-individual variability. No single strong signal or clonotype linked to IBD turned up in the results, so the idea that one exists was not supported.

Remarks on this clonotype: Its specific antigen is unknown.

CDR3 length: 17 amino acids, cysteine to phenylalanine. The nucleotide record is missing. For CDR1 and CDR2, the germline V gene lists KGHSH and LQKENI. From each donor, an approximately 2.4 ml peripheral blood sample was collected into PAXgene tubes and kept at -80 degrees C. Without T cell sorting, total RNA was isolated from whole blood using the PAXgene blood miRNA kit on an automated QIAcube. Peripheral blood from monozygotic twin pairs who were concordant or discordant for inflammatory bowel disease underwent deep TCRalpha and TCRbeta repertoire profiling using unique molecular barcoding. For every twin pair, smoking habits were documented, and each individual was categorised as a current, former or never smoker. Library generation was performed with 5' RACE. Preparation of each TCR library used around 3,500 ng of total RNA. For each sample, cDNA synthesis with SMARTScribe reverse transcriptase was split into eight separate reactions. During cDNA synthesis, template switching was used to introduce unique molecular identifiers that contained a 6-nucleotide sample barcode. Amplification of TCRalpha and TCRbeta cDNA involved two nested PCRs of 16 and 9 cycles, and each PCR was followed by bead purification. Before amplification, cDNA was treated with uracil DNA-glycosylase and purified using the QIAquick PCR purification kit. In the second PCR, Illumina TruSeq-compatible adapters and sample-specific barcodes were added. TapeStation and Qubit were used to check library quality and concentration, and around 4.5 ng of each library went into the pool. The pooled libraries were sequenced with 2 x 100 bp reads and custom sequencing primers on an Illumina HiSeq2500 single-index Rapid Run. The study's processing was this. UMI-based consensus assembly with MiGEC version 1.2.6 was used to correct PCR and sequencing errors. MiXCR version 2.1.1 was used to carry out V(D)J alignment, clonotype assembly and CDR3 extraction. To normalise gene usage, clonotype sharing and MAIT/NKT TCR abundance, the analysis used the top 1000, 10 000 and 20 000 clonotypes per sample. Diversity was computed as the inverse Simpson index with the vegan R package after downsampling to 27 000 UMIs. Statistical testing used paired Mann-Whitney U tests on the discordant twin pairs and applied Benjamini-Hochberg correction for multiple testing. TCRdb reprocessed the reads and provides one entry for every CDR3 protein sequence; no DNA is given. The V and J calls, along with clone size, are taken from TCRdb and not from the paper's own processing. This specimen's table enumerates around 140,000 distinct CDR3 sequences. About 1.2% of the sample is taken by the ten largest.

The source of this sequence is a human donor with ulcerative colitis or Crohn's disease, or a healthy co-twin of an affected twin (not recorded which). The sample was blood. The chain is made from TRBV18 and TRBJ2-3; TCRdb reports TRBD2, a call that lacks DNA to check it against. The encoded CDR3 is CASSPLFSGMSTDTQYF.